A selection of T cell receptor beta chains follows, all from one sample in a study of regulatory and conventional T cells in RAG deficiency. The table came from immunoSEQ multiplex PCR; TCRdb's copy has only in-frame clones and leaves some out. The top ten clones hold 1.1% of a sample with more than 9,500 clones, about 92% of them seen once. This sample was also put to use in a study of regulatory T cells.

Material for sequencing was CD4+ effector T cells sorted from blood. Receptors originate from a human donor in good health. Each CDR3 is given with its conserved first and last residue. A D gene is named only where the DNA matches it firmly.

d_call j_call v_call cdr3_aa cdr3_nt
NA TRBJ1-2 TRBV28 CASTPRGGDYGYTF TGTGCCAGCACCCCCCGGGGGGGAGACTATGGCTACACCTTC
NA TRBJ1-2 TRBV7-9 CASSLGLRAGGYTF TGTGCCAGCAGCCTGGGCCTGAGGGCTGGTGGCTACACCTTC
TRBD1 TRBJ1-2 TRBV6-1 CASSRTGFNYGYTF TGTGCCAGCAGTCGGACAGGATTTAACTATGGCTACACCTTC
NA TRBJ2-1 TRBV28 CASSTHTGYNEQFF TGTGCCAGCAGTACCCATACAGGGTACAATGAGCAGTTCTTC
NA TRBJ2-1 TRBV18 CASSPGFGVYNEQFF TGTGCCAGCTCACCCGGCTTCGGGGTGTATAATGAGCAGTTCTTC
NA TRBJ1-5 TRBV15 CATSRDPNQPQHF TGTGCCACCAGCAGAGACCCTAATCAGCCCCAGCATTTT
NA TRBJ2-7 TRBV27 CASSLYDGSSYEQYF TGTGCCAGCAGTTTGTATGACGGTAGCTCCTACGAGCAGTACTTC
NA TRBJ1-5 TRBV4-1 CASSQVGGMDQPQHF TGCGCCAGCAGCCAAGTAGGAGGTATGGATCAGCCCCAGCATTTT
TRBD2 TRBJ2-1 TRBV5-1 CASSLVPGLAGGNEQFF TGCGCCAGCAGCTTAGTACCGGGACTAGCGGGAGGTAATGAGCAGTTCTTC
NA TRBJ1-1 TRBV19 CASSPRTGARNTEAFF TGTGCCAGTAGCCCCCGGACGGGCGCAAGGAACACTGAAGCTTTCTTT
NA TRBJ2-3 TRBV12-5 CASGPGGRADTQYF TGTGCTAGTGGCCCTGGGGGGCGTGCAGATACGCAGTATTTT
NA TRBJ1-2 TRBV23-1 CASARTFYYGYTF TGCGCCAGCGCCCGAACTTTTTACTATGGCTACACCTTC
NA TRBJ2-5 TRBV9 CASSASGPRGEQYF TGTGCCAGCAGCGCCTCGGGGCCCAGGGGAGAGCAGTACTTC
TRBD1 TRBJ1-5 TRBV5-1 CASSAGQSQPQHF TGCGCCAGCAGCGCGGGACAGAGTCAGCCCCAGCATTTT
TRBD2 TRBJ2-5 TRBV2 CASSDFRLAGGVGETQYF TGTGCCAGCAGTGATTTCAGACTAGCGGGAGGGGTTGGAGAGACCCAGTACTTC